This T cell receptor (beta chain) was captured in a study of prognosis after radiotherapy for stage I lung cancer. As for the study in general: Squamous cell carcinoma tumors occurred in six or seven patients, adenocarcinoma in roughly 12.

Genomic DNA was the source, and TCR beta CDR3 was amplified from it by two-round multiplex PCR. Amplification during the initial PCR round employed primers specific to each TRBV and TRBJ gene. TCRdb used MiXCR to reprocess the multiplex PCR reads, holding one entry per CDR3 protein. This table has roughly 26,000 distinct CDR3 sequences, around 32% appearing once. With two time points in the design, about 6 milliliters of peripheral blood were drawn at each one. This clonotype was observed many times. Its antigen is undetermined. The CDR3 is 14 residues long. Trimming left V 5 bases short and J 3 bases short, with 10 bases between. Germline lookup yields CDR1 LNHDA and CDR2 SQIVND (reference sequence). Broader study findings: Counted unique TCR clones declined after stereotactic body radiation therapy (median about 9,700 versus 6,500). Reduced Shannon entropy following stereotactic body radiation therapy was recorded in patients who developed distant metastases.

V gene TRBV19 combines with J gene TRBJ1-4, with D unresolved. The receptor comes from a donor aged 50 or older with non-small cell lung cancer. The specimen comprised PBMCs, sampled before or after stereotactic body radiation therapy (not recorded which). In DNA, the CDR3 is TGTGCCAGTAGTTTTTTTGGGTCTAATGAAAAACTGTTTTTT. Its protein product is CASSFFGSNEKLFF.